These 8 T cell receptor beta chains came from one sample sequenced in a study of blood T cell repertoires in COVID-19. Only in-frame clones appear in the TCRdb table, and some are missing; sequencing was by immunoSEQ multiplex PCR. Of some 250,000 clones listed, roughly 86% are singletons. The source material was peripheral blood. Receptors were obtained from a woman aged 30 to 39 with acute or convalescent COVID-19.

This clone was seen once. The gene calls are TRBV2 and TRBJ1-5; a weak D match, TRBD1 (6 bases). The germline CDR1 and CDR2 sequences are SNHLY and FYNNEI. The CDR3 is made up of 13 amino acids. V was shortened by 9 bases and J by 1 base, with 10 bases between the two germline ends. CDR3: CASDRYSNQPQHF. The CDR3 DNA is TGTGCCAGTGACAGGTACAGCAATCAGCCCCAGCATTTT.

This rearrangement joins TRBV6-6 to TRBJ1-5; D possibly corresponds to TRBD1 (6 bases). Trimming stripped 2 bases from V and 2 bases from J, with 10 bases between. The CDR3 spans 15 residues. CDR1 is MNHNY and CDR2 is SVGAGI in the germline V gene (reference sequence). CDR3 residues: CASSYLGHRNQPQHF. CDR3 DNA sequence: TGTGCCAGCAGTTACCTGGGACACCGCAATCAGCCCCAGCATTTT.

The rearrangement joins TRBV7-8 to TRBJ2-1, with D uncertain. V lost 8 bases, J lost 2 bases, and 7 bases lay in between. The CDR3 consists of 12 residues. Germline-derived CDR1 and CDR2 are SGHVS and FQNEAQ. CDR3 in amino acids: CASQAAYNEQFF. CDR3 DNA: TGTGCCAGCCAGGCCGCCTACAATGAGCAGTTCTTC.

The chain is built from TRBV7-2 and TRBJ2-4; the match to TRBD2 covers 10 bases. V lost 3 bases to trimming and J lost 0 bases; unmatched junction nucleotides: 8. Per germline, CDR1 SGHTA and CDR2 FQGNSA. The CDR3 spans 18 residues. CDR3 loop: CASSFSTSGNIAKNIQYF. The CDR3 nucleotides read TGTGCCAGCAGCTTTAGCACTAGCGGGAATATAGCCAAAAACATTCAGTACTTC.

The CDR3 here is CASSVDTEEYGYTF. CDR3 in DNA: TGTGCCAGCAGCGTAGATACAGAAGAGTATGGCTACACCTTC. The rearrangement uses TRBV9 and TRBJ1-2; D gene ambiguous. The CDR3 consists of 14 residues. The V gene lost 0 bases and the J gene lost 5 bases, with 11 bases spanning the gap. Germline CDR1 reads SGDLS; CDR2 reads YYNGEE.

V usage is TRBV7-2 and J usage is TRBJ2-5; possibly TRBD1 for D (6 bases). V was shortened by 5 bases and J by 2 bases, with 12 bases between the two germline ends. CDR3 length equals 14 residues. Germline-derived CDR1 and CDR2 are SGHTA and FQGNSA. The CDR3 sequence: CASSPTGSQETQYF. Here the CDR3 DNA reads TGTGCCAGCAGCCCCACAGGGAGTCAAGAGACCCAGTACTTC.

The V gene is TRBV6-6, the J gene TRBJ1-1, with 7 bases matching TRBD1. Germline CDR1 MNHNY, CDR2 SVGAGI (reference sequence). Trimming cost V 2 bases and J 3 bases; bases outside gene matches: 3. The CDR3 extends over 14 amino acids. CDR3 amino acids: CASSYPTGYTEAFF. DNA of the CDR3: TGTGCCAGCAGTTACCCGACAGGGTACACTGAAGCTTTCTTT.

V gene TRBV7-9 combines with J gene TRBJ2-1, with D uncertain. Between the trimmed V and J ends, which lost 2 bases and 6 bases, there was a span of 5 bases. This CDR3 contains 12 residues. Germline CDR1 and CDR2: SEHNR and FQNEAQ (reference sequence). Written as DNA, the CDR3 is TGTGCCAGCAGCTTATCAGGCAATGAGCAGTTCTTC. Its protein is CASSLSGNEQFF.